This T cell receptor (beta chain) is from a study of cytomegalovirus exposure and HLA in healthy donors. Study observations and caveats: It emerged from a later analysis that several of the most significant clusters appeared to be linked to common viral pathogens. With later analysis, a missense DCLRE1C variant became linked to TCR beta V- and J-gene trimming. By HLA locus, TCR association rates varied in a later analysis, with DRB1 showing the most and HLA-C the fewest.

Primers included in the PCR were 60 Vbeta and 13 Jbeta primers. Under the authors' procedure: Roughly 11 million of the roughly 80 million unique TCR beta chains counted in a later analysis were shared. Method: immunoSEQ multiplex PCR; TCRdb's copy keeps in-frame clones and lacks some. The DNA was the basis for D and trimming; V, J and clone size are from that table. The repertoire consists of around 170,000 clones, with roughly 83% occurring once and the leading ten covering 0.38%. The CDR3 is 16 residues long. V dropped 5 bases and J dropped 0 bases, with 15 bases sitting between them. CDR1 is SGHNT and CDR2 is YYREEE in the germline V gene (reference sequence). About this clone: Its antigen remains unidentified.

This TCR came from a boy younger than 10 in good health and CMV-seronegative. Source material: PBMCs. This rearrangement joins TRBV5-4 to TRBJ1-3, with a possible D match to TRBD1 (6 bases). The CDR3 sequence is CASSLDKGVSGNTIYF. The CDR3 nucleotides read TGTGCCAGCAGTCTAGACAAGGGGGTCTCTGGAAACACCATATATTTT.